The entry below gives a single TCR beta chain sequence along with its context. This sample was taken from a study of blood T cell repertoires in COVID-19. Study-wide background: Acute-phase and convalescent COVID-19 samples originated in the United States, Italy and Spain. Sample material is recorded as cDNA or gDNA derived from T cells, B-cell-depleted T cells, or PBMCs.

Seattle-derived patients entered the study during active infection and were followed longitudinally. In the original processing: From reference gene primer amplification, estimates of nucleated cell counts were derived. Assay: immunoSEQ multiplex PCR; the TCRdb copy retains only in-frame clones and omits some. V and J calls and clone size are given by that table; D and trimming were obtained from the DNA. The sample includes 150,000 to 200,000 clones, more than 75% of them seen just once. CDR3 length: 17 amino acids. CDR1 is LGHNT and CDR2 is FRNRAP in the germline V gene. The V end lost 0 bases, the J end lost 8 bases, and 20 bases lay between the germline ends.

The sequencing input was peripheral blood. V and J are TRBV12-5 and TRBJ2-1, with D possibly TRBD1 on 5 matching bases. The source is a man younger than 30 with COVID-19, enrolled during active disease. The CDR3 DNA follows: TGTGCTAGTGGTTTGGTAGGTGGGGCGGAAAGGGTCTATGAGCAGTTCTTC. Protein product: CASGLVGGAERVYEQFF.